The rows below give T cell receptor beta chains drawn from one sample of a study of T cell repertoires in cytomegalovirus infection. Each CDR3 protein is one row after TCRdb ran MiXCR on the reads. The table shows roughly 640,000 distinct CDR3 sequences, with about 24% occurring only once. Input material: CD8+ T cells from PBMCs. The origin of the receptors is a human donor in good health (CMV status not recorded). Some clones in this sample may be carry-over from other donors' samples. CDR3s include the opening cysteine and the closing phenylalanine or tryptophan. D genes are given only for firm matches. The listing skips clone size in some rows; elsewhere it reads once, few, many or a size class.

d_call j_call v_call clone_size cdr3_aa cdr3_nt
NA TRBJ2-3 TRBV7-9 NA CASSLAQGADTQYF TGTGCCAGCAGCTTAGCCCAGGGAGCAGATACGCAGTATTTT
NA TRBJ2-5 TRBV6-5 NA CASNSSQGETQYF TGTGCCAGCAACAGTAGCCAGGGAGAGACCCAGTACTTC
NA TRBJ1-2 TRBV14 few CASSQGPGSGEFDYGYTF TGTGCCAGCAGCCAAGGTCCGGGTTCCGGGGAGTTTGACTATGGCTACACCTTC
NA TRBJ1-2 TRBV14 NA CASSEEGNNYGYTF TGTGCCAGCAGCGAAGAAGGGAATAACTATGGCTACACCTTC
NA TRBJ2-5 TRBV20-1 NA CSARGVGGKETQYF TGCAGTGCTAGAGGAGTTGGGGGAAAAGAGACCCAGTACTTC
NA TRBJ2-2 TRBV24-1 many CATSDNRELFF TGTGCCACCAGTGACAATCGGGAGCTGTTTTTT
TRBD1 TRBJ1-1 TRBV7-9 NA CASSLTDRGITEAFF TGTGCCAGCAGCTTAACAGACAGGGGAATCACTGAAGCTTTCTTT
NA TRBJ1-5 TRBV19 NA CVSSIGGNGNQPQHF TGTGTCAGTAGTATCGGAGGGAATGGGAATCAGCCCCAGCATTTT
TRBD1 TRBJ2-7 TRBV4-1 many CASSHPWDSYEQYF TGCGCCAGCAGCCACCCCTGGGACAGCTACGAGCAGTACTTC
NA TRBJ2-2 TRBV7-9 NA CASSLGVREIDTGELFF TGTGCCAGCAGCTTAGGGGTTAGGGAAATCGACACCGGGGAGCTGTTTTTT
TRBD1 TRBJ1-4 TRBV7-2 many CASSSPGQYIEKLFF TGTGCCAGCAGCTCCCCGGGACAGTACATTGAAAAACTGTTTTTT
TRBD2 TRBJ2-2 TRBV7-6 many CASSPGERGANTGELFF TGTGCCAGCAGTCCCGGGGAGCGGGGGGCCAACACCGGGGAGCTGTTTTTT
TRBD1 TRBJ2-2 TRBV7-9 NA CASSPDRDHTGELFF TGTGCCAGCAGCCCGGACAGGGACCACACCGGGGAGCTGTTTTTT
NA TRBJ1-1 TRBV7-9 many CASSFFDRNTEAFF TGTGCCAGCAGCTTTTTCGATAGGAACACTGAAGCTTTCTTT
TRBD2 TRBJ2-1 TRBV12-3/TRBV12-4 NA CASSLGAGGVYNEQFF TGTGCCAGCAGTTTGGGGGCCGGGGGGGTTTACAATGAGCAGTTCTTC
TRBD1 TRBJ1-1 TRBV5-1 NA CASSLEITGATEAFF TGCGCCAGCAGCTTGGAGATTACAGGGGCCACTGAAGCTTTCTTT
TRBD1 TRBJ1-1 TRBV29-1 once CSDGTGGNEAFF TGCAGCGACGGGACAGGGGGCAATGAAGCTTTCTTT
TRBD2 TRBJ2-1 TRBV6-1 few CATSLAGVYNEQFF TGTGCCACCTCCCTAGCGGGGGTCTACAATGAGCAGTTCTTC
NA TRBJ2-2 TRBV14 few CASSPLTGYTGELFF TGTGCCAGCAGCCCTCTCACAGGGTACACCGGGGAGCTGTTTTTT
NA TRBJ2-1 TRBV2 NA CASRDRPYNEQFF TGTGCCAGCAGAGACAGGCCGTACAATGAGCAGTTCTTC
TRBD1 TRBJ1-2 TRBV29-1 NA CSVGGQGRGGYTF TGCAGCGTTGGCGGACAGGGAAGAGGCGGCTACACCTTC
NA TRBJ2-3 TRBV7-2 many CASSSTLDTQYF TGTGCCAGCAGCTCGACCTTGGATACGCAGTATTTT
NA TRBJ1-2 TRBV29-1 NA CSVEDLGGGAIYYGYTF TGCAGCGTTGAAGATCTGGGGGGGGGGGCGATCTACTATGGCTACACCTTC
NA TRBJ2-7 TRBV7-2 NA CASSYGGTSEQYF TGTGCCAGCAGCTATGGGGGGACTTCCGAGCAGTACTTC
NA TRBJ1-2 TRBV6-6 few CASSLDPDDGYTF TGTGCCAGCAGTTTGGACCCGGACGATGGCTACACCTTC
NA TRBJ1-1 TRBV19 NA CASRNNTEAFF TGTGCCAGTCGAAACAACACTGAAGCTTTCTTT
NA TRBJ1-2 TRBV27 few CATRGIAYGYTF TGTGCCACCCGGGGGATTGCCTATGGCTACACCTTC
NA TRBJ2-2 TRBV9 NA CASSVFFFIGNTGELFF TGTGCCAGCAGCGTCTTCTTTTTCATAGGGAACACCGGGGAGCTGTTTTTT
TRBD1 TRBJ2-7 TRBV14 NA CASSQAGQGGFSYEQYF TGTGCCAGCAGCCAGGCAGGACAGGGGGGCTTTTCCTACGAGCAGTACTTC
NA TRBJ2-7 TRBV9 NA CASSATQYYEQYF TGTGCCAGCAGCGCCACTCAATACTACGAGCAGTACTTC
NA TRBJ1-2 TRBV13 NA CASSPRGGAERRGYTF TGTGCCAGCAGCCCTAGGGGGGGGGCAGAGCGGAGAGGCTACACCTTC
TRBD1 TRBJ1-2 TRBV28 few CASSLRDRNYGYTF TGTGCCAGCAGTTTGCGGGACAGAAACTATGGCTACACCTTC
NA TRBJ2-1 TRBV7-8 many CASSLEGGRSYNEQFF TGTGCCAGCAGCTTAGAAGGGGGACGCTCCTACAATGAGCAGTTCTTC
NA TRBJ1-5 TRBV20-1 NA CSARELPGMNQPQHF TGCAGTGCCCGAGAGCTCCCGGGGATGAATCAGCCCCAGCATTTT
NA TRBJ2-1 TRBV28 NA CASSSGTPSYNEQFF TGTGCCAGCAGTTCCGGGACACCTTCCTACAATGAGCAGTTCTTC
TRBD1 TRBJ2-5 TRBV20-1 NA CSGTEQETQYF TGCAGCGGGACAGAACAAGAGACCCAGTACTTC
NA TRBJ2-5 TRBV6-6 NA CASSASQGRVGWKETQYF TGTGCCAGCAGTGCGTCCCAGGGGAGAGTGGGGTGGAAAGAGACCCAGTACTTC
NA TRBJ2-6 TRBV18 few CASSPARGQNVLTF TGTGCCAGCTCACCGGCTAGGGGACAAAACGTCCTGACTTTC
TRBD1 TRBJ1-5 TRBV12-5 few CASGLVAFVGTEWSQPQHF TGTGCTAGTGGTTTGGTAGCCTTCGTAGGGACAGAGTGGAGTCAGCCCCAGCATTTT
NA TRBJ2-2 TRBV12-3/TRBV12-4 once CASSPDFTGELFF TGTGCCAGCAGTCCGGACTTCACCGGGGAGCTGTTTTTT
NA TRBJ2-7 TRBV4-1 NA CASSPVGGGFYEQYF TGCGCCAGCAGCCCCGTGGGGGGGGGCTTCTACGAGCAGTACTTC
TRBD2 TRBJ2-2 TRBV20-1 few CSAPGLAGEKNTGELFF TGCAGTGCTCCGGGACTAGCGGGGGAAAAAAACACCGGGGAGCTGTTTTTT
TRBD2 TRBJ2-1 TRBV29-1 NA CSVTSGDYNEQFF TGCAGCGTAACTAGCGGCGATTACAATGAGCAGTTCTTC
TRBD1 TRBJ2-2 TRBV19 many CASSPGTGNTGELFF TGTGCCAGTAGTCCCGGGACAGGGAACACCGGGGAGCTGTTTTTT
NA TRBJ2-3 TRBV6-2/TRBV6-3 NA CASKGTDTQYF TGTGCCAGCAAGGGAACAGATACGCAGTATTTT
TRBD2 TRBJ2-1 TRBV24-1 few CATSDFSSGGIHEQFF TGTGCCACCAGTGATTTCTCCAGCGGGGGGATACATGAGCAGTTCTTC
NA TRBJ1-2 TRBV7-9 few CASSYSGYNGYTF TGTGCCAGCAGCTATTCAGGGTACAATGGCTACACCTTC
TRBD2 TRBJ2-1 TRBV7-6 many CASSPGVAGASYNEQFF TGTGCCAGCAGCCCCGGGGTAGCGGGGGCCTCCTACAATGAGCAGTTCTTC
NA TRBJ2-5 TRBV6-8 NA CASSHTDTATHETQYF TGTGCCAGCAGCCACACTGACACGGCGACCCACGAGACCCAGTACTTC
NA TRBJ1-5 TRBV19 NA CASDRRTSSSNQPQHF TGTGCCAGTGACAGGAGAACCTCGAGCAGCAATCAGCCCCAGCATTTT
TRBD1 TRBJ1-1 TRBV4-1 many CASSQGQGRTEAFF TGCGCCAGCAGCCAGGGACAGGGTCGTACTGAAGCTTTCTTT
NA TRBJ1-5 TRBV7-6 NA CASSPRLGWDQPQHF TGTGCCAGCAGCCCCCGCCTTGGCTGGGATCAGCCCCAGCATTTT
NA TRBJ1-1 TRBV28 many CASSLIGTGQSEAFF TGTGCCAGCAGTTTAATAGGCACAGGGCAGTCTGAAGCTTTCTTT
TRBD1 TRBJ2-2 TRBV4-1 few CASSQDFPPRTGEYTGELFF TGCGCCAGCAGCCAAGATTTCCCTCCGAGGACAGGGGAATACACCGGGGAGCTGTTTTTT